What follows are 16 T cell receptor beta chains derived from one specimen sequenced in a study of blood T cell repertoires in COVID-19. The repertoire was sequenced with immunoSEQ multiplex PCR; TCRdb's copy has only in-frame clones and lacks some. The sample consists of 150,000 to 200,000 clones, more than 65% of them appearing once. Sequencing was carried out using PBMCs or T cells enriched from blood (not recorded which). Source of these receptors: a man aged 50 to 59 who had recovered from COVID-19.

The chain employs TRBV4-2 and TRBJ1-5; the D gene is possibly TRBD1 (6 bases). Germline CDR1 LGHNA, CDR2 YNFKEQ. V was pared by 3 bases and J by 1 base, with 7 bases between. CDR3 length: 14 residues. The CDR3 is CASSQQGSNQPQHF. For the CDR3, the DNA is TGTGCCAGCAGCCAGCAGGGGAGCAATCAGCCCCAGCATTTT.

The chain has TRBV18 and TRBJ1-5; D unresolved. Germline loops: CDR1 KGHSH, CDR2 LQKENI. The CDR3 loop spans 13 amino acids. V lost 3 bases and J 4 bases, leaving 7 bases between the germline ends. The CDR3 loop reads CASSPRINQPQHF. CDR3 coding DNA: TGTGCCAGCTCACCCAGGATTAATCAGCCCCAGCATTTT.

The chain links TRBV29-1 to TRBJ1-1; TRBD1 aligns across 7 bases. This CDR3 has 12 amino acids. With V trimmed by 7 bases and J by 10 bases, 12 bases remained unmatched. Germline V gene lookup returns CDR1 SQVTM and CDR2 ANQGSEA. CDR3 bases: TGCAGCGCCGAGGACAGGAACCCAGGAGCTTTCTTT. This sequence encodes CSAEDRNPGAFF.

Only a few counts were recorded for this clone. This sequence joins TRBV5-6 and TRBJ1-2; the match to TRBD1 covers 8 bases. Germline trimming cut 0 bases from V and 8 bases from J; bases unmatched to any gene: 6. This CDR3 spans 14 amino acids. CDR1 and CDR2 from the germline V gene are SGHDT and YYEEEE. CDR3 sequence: CASSLVQGAQGYTF. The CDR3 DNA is TGTGCCAGCAGCTTGGTTCAGGGGGCGCAGGGCTACACCTTC.

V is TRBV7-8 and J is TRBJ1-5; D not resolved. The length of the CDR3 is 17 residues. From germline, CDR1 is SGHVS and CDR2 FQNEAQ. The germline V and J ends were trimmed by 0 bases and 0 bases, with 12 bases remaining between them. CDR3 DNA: TGTGCCAGCAGCTTAGCTGGAGAGTATTATAGCAATCAGCCCCAGCATTTT. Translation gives CASSLAGEYYSNQPQHF.

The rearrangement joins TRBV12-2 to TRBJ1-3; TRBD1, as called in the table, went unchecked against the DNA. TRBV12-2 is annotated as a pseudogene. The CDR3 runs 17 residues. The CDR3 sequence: CASHFERDRDPSYTIYF. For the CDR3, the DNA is TGTGCAAGTCACTTTGAGCGGGACAGGGACCCAAGTTACACCATATATTTT.

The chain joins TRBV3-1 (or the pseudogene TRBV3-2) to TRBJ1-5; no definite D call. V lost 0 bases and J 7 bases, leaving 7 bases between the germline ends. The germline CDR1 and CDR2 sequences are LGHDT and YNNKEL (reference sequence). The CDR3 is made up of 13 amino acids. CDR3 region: CASSQDREQPQHF. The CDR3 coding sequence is TGTGCCAGCAGCCAAGATCGAGAACAGCCCCAGCATTTT.

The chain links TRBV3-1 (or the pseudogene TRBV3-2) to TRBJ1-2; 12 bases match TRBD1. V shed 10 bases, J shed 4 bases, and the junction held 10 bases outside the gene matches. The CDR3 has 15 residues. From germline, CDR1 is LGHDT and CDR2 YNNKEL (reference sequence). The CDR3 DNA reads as TGTGCCACTCCCCCCCGGGACAGGGGGCTCTATGGCTACACCTTC. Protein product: CATPPRDRGLYGYTF.

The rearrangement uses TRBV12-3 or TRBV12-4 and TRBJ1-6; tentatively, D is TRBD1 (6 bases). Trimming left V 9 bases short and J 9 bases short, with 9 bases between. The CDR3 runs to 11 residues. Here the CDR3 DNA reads TGTGCCAGGACAGGACGTTCACCCCTCCACTTT. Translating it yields CARTGRSPLHF.

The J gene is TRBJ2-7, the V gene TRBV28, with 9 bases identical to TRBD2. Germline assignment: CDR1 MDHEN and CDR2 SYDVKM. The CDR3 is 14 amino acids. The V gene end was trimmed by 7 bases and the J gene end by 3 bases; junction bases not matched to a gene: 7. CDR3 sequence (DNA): TGTGCCAGCAAGCGAGCGGGGGGATACTACGAGCAGTACTTC. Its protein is CASKRAGGYYEQYF. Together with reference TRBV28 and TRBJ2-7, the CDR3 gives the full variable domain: DVKVTQSSRYLVKRTGEKVFLECVQDMDHENMFWYRQDPGLGLRLIYFSYDVKMKEKGDIPEGYSVSREKKERFSLILESASTNQTSMYLCASKRAGGYYEQYFGPGTRLTVT.

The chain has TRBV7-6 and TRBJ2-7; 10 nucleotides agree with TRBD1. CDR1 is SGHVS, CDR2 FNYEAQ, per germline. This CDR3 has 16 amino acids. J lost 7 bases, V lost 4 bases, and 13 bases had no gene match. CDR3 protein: CASSSSFGTGAGEQYF. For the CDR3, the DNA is TGTGCCAGCAGCTCCTCGTTCGGGACAGGGGCTGGGGAGCAGTACTTC. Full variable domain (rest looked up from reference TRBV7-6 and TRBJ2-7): GAGVSQSPRYKVTKRGQDVALRCDPISGHVSLYWYRQALGQGPEFLTYFNYEAQQDKSGLPNDRFSAERPEGSISTLTIQRTEQRDSAMYRCASSSSFGTGAGEQYFGPGTRLTVT.

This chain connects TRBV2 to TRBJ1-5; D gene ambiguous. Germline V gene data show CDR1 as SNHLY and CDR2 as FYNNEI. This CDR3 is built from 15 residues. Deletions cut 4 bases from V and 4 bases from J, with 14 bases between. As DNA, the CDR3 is TGTGCCAGCAGTGGACAAGGAATTTTTAATCAGCCCCAGCATTTT. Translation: CASSGQGIFNQPQHF.

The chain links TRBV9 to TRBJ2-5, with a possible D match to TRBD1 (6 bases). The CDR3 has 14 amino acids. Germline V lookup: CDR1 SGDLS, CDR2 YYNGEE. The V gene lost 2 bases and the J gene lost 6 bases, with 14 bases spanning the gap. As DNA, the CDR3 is TGTGCCAGCAGCGTTTCTCTACAGGGCCAGACCCAGTACTTC. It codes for CASSVSLQGQTQYF.

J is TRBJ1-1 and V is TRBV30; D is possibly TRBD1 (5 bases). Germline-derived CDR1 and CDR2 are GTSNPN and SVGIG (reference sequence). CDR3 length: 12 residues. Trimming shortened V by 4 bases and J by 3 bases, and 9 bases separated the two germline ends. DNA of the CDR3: TGTGCCTGGAATACAGGAGACACTGAAGCTTTCTTT. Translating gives CAWNTGDTEAFF.

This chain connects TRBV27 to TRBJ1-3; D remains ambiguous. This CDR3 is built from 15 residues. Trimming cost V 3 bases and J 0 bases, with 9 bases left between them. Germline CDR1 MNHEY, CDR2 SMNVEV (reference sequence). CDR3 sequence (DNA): TGTGCCAGCAGTTTGAGGCAGCCCTCTGGAAACACCATATATTTT. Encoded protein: CASSLRQPSGNTIYF.

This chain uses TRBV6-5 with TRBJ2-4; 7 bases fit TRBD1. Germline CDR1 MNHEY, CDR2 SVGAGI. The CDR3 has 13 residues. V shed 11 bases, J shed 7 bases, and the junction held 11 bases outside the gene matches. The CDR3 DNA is TGTGCCTCCTTCGACAGGGTCGGGAACATTCAGTACTTC. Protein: CASFDRVGNIQYF.